This section outlines one T cell receptor (beta chain) sequence together with its context. The antigen it recognizes is unknown. The sequencer listed for this sample is Illumina HiSeq 2000. The TCR beta cDNA libraries were made using 5'RACE template switching, a step that added both a universal primer site and unique molecular identifiers. Synthesis of cDNA was primed from the TCR beta constant segment and was followed by two consecutive PCR amplification steps. The authors' pipeline ran thus. MIGEC handled demultiplexing of the reads and grouping by UMI, while MiTCR was used to assemble and quantify clonotypes. Only TCR cDNA sequences supported by at least two reads were kept to exclude erroneous sequences. The tcR package was used for downstream repertoire analysis, with clonotypes matched between fractions based on CDR3 nucleotide sequence plus V segment. VDJmatch was used to annotate antigen specificity against VDJdb, with one amino acid substitution allowed in CDR3. The reads underwent TCRdb reprocessing, giving one record for each CDR3 protein sequence and no DNA. TCRdb, not the authors, supplied the V and J calls. The sample's table lists a count of approximately 150,000 distinct CDR3 sequences. Jointly, the top ten make up around a sixth of the sample.

The data derive from a study of T cells expressing NK-cell markers (dated by TCRdb to about 2020). For the wider study: About eight donors provided sorted CD3+CD56+NKG2C+, CD3+CD56+NKG2C- and CD3+CD56-NKG2C+ T-cell subsets, whose TCR beta-chain repertoires were profiled. Of the eight sequenced donors, seven were found to be HCMV-seropositive and one was found to be HCMV-seronegative. Sequencing of the libraries produced 2 x 150 bp reads on Illumina HiSeq 2000/2500, MiSeq or NextSeq. The eight sequenced donors were randomly selected healthy volunteers, three men and five women. The paper's findings and limits, for the study overall: In roughly six donors, the dominant CD3+CD56+NKG2C+ clonotypes were among the top 10 CD8+ clonotypes and accounted for roughly 1.0-8% of CD8+ T cells. Those dominant clonotypes were again the most abundant among CD3+CD56-NKG2C+ cells in several donors, at about 28.3-60.1%. Whether the expanded NKG2C-expressing T cell clones were specific for HCMV antigens remained unclear.

Counted from cysteine to phenylalanine, this CDR3 has 12 amino acids. The DNA is not on file. For CDR1 and CDR2, the germline V gene (reference sequence) lists DFQATT and SNEGSKA. A commercial ELISA kit detecting HCMV-specific IgG in serum was used to determine HCMV serostatus. Ficoll density gradient centrifugation was used to isolate peripheral blood mononuclear cells from blood. This receptor was obtained from a woman aged 18-70 years in good health. Input material: blood T cells: a sorted CD56 or NKG2C T cell subset, CD4+ or CD8+ T cells, or bulk PBMC T cells (not recorded which). Recombination connected TRBV20-1 to TRBJ2-7; lacking DNA, the TRBD1 call made by TCRdb goes unchecked. This receptor carries the CDR3 CSAWGTGREQYF.